Described below is a single T cell receptor (beta chain) sequence and its context. The antigen remains undetermined. The sample is drawn from a study of cytomegalovirus exposure and HLA in healthy donors. Study summary: Of several hundred genotyped donors, 81% grouped in the Caucasian-associated ancestry cluster.

The PCR made use of 60 Vbeta and 13 Jbeta primers. The table came from immunoSEQ multiplex PCR; TCRdb's copy has only in-frame clones and leaves some out. The sample totals just under 80,000 clones. Findings and limits, study-wide: A few chains tied to CMV proved CMV antigen-specific in vitro. Prior analysis indicated that the majority of TCR beta V segments exhibited productivity approximately 90% or approximately 30% of the time. With further analysis later on, most CMV-associated TCR beta chains appeared HLA-restricted.

This CDR3 comprises 15 residues. Germline trimming cut 4 bases from V and 9 bases from J; bases unmatched to any gene: 6. Germline V gene data show CDR1 as SNHLY and CDR2 as FYNNEI. The sequence was collected from a young man in good health and CMV-seropositive. Material: PBMCs. This sequence joins TRBV2 and TRBJ1-6; 10 bases are a match to TRBD1. CDR3: CASSASRTGGSPLHF. The DNA of the CDR3 is TGTGCCAGCAGTGCATCGAGGACAGGGGGTTCACCCCTCCACTTT. Full variable domain (remainder filled in from reference TRBV2 and TRBJ1-6): EPEVTQTPSHQVTQMGQEVILRCVPISNHLYFYWYRQILGQKVEFLVSFYNNEISEKSEIFDDQFSVERPDGSNFTLKIRSTKLEDSAMYFCASSASRTGGSPLHFGNGTRLTVT.